These 7 T cell receptor beta chains originate from one sample sequenced in a study of molecular identifiers for immune sequencing clone quantification. Each CDR3 protein is one row after TCRdb ran MiXCR on the PCR reads. The table has approximately 500,000 distinct CDR3 sequences, roughly 25% seen once. The sequencing input was naive CD8+ T cells from blood, with Jurkat cell RNA spiked in. Noted subset: FACS-sorted CD8+CD4-CCR7+CD45RA+ naive T cells. Receptors were obtained from a human donor in good health. Some libraries in this study had Jurkat cell RNA spiked in.

This clonotype came up a few times. The chain combines TRBV7-6 with TRBJ2-1, with TRBD1 matching over 8 bases. Germline CDR1 is SGHVS and CDR2 is FNYEAQ. This CDR3 comprises 16 residues. With V trimmed by 5 bases and J by 5 bases, 11 bases remained unmatched. The DNA for the CDR3 is TGTGCCAGCAGCCCACTCGTAGGGACAGGACACAATGAGCAGTTCTTC. It specifies CASSPLVGTGHNEQFF. Full variable domain (missing parts from reference TRBV7-6 and TRBJ2-1): GAGVSQSPRYKVTKRGQDVALRCDPISGHVSLYWYRQALGQGPEFLTYFNYEAQQDKSGLPNDRFSAERPEGSISTLTIQRTEQRDSAMYRCASSPLVGTGHNEQFFGPGTRLTVL.

The gene calls are TRBV7-9 and TRBJ2-7, with a tentative D call TRBD2 (6 bases). This CDR3 is built from 14 residues. Germline loops: CDR1 SEHNR, CDR2 FQNEAQ (reference sequence). Trimming stripped 5 bases from V and 5 bases from J, with 16 bases between. CDR3 sequence reads: CASSGGGFSHEQYF. The DNA for the CDR3 is TGTGCCAGCAGCGGTGGGGGGTTTTCCCACGAGCAGTACTTC.

The table lists this clonotype with many counts. The chain carries TRBV28 and TRBJ2-3; 9 bases are shared with TRBD1. Germline CDR1 is MDHEN and CDR2 is SYDVKM. The ends lost 0 bases at V and 1 base at J; junction bases unmatched: 2. This CDR3 spans 16 amino acids. The DNA for the CDR3 is TGTGCCAGCAGTTTATGGGACAGGGGCCGCACAGATACGCAGTATTTT. Translation gives CASSLWDRGRTDTQYF.

This chain joins TRBV4-1 and TRBJ2-7, with no clear D. From germline, CDR1 is MGHRA and CDR2 YSYEKL. Trimming removed 2 bases at V and 7 bases at J, with 15 bases between. The CDR3 contains 14 residues. The CDR3: CASSQRNSLGEQYF. The CDR3 DNA sequence: TGCGCCAGCAGCCAAAGGAACAGTCTGGGAGAGCAGTACTTC.

The rearrangement links TRBV4-1 to TRBJ2-3; D is unclear. The germline CDR1 and CDR2 sequences are MGHRA and YSYEKL. Trimming removed 4 bases at V and 2 bases at J, with 19 bases between. The CDR3 is made up of 17 amino acids. CDR3 coding DNA: TGCGCCAGCAGCCCCCTCGGGCAGGTGGCCATCACAGATACGCAGTATTTT. Translation: CASSPLGQVAITDTQYF.

This clonotype turned up a few times. The chain joins TRBV9 to TRBJ2-3, with a possible D match to TRBD1 (5 bases). The CDR3 runs to 15 residues. In germline, CDR1 is SGDLS, CDR2 YYNGEE. Trimming removed 0 bases at V and 5 bases at J, with 13 bases between. CDR3 sequence: CASSVDWGQKDTQYF. CDR3 bases: TGTGCCAGCAGCGTAGACTGGGGCCAAAAAGATACGCAGTATTTT.

The table lists this clonotype with many counts. This chain links TRBV29-1 with TRBJ1-1; D not certain. The CDR3 covers 13 residues. The V end was cut by 3 bases, the J end by 4 bases, with 12 bases between. Germline CDR1 and CDR2: SQVTM and ANQGSEA. Written as DNA, the CDR3 is TGCAGCGTTGATCAGGACGGCTCCACTGAAGCTTTCTTT. Amino acid sequence: CSVDQDGSTEAFF.